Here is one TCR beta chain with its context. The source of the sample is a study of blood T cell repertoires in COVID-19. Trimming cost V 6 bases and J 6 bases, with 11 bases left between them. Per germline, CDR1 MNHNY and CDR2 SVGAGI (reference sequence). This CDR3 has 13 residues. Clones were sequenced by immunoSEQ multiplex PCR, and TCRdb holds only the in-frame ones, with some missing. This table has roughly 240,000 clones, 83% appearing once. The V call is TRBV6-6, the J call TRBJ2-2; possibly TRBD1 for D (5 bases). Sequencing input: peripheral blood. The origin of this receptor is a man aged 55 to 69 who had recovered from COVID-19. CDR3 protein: CASRADRAGELFF. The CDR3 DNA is TGTGCCAGCAGAGCCGACAGAGCCGGGGAGCTGTTTTTT.